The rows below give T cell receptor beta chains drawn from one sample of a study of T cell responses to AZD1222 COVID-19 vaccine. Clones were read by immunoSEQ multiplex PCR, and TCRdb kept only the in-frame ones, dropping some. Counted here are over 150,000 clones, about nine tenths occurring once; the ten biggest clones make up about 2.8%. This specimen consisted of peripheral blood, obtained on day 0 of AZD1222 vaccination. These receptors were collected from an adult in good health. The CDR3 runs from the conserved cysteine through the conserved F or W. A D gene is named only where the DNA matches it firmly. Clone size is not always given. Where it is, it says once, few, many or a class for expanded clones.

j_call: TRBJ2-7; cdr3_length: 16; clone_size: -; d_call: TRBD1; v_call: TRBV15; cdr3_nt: TGTGCCACCAGCAGAGGCGACAGGGGGAGCTCCTACGAGCAGTACTTC; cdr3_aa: CATSRGDRGSSYEQYF
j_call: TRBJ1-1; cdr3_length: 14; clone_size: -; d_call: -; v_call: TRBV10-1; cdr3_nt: TGCGCCAGCAGCGCAGGGTTCTTCAACACTGAAGCTTTCTTT; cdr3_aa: CASSAGFFNTEAFF
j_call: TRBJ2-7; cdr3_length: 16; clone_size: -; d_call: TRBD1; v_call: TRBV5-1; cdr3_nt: TGCGCCAGCAGCCAGCCCACCGGGACAGGGGAAGACGAGCAGTACTTC; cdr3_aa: CASSQPTGTGEDEQYF
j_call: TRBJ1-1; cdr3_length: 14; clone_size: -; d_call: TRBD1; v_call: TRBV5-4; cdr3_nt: TGTGCCAGCAGCTTTGACAGGGGGTTCACTGAAGCTTTCTTT; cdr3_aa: CASSFDRGFTEAFF
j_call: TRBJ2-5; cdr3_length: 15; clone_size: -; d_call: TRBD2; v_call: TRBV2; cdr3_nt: TGTGCCAGCACCCGTAGCGGGGGGAACCAAGAGACCCAGTACTTC; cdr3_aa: CASTRSGGNQETQYF
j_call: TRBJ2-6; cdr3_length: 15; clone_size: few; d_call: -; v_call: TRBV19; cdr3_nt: TGTGCCAGTACCCAGGCTCGCTCTGGGGCCAACGTCCTGACTTTC; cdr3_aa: CASTQARSGANVLTF
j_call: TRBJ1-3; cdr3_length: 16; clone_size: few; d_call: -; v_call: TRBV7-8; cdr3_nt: TGTGCCAGCAGCCGCCGGTTTAAGAGCTCTGGAAACACCATATATTTT; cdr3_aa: CASSRRFKSSGNTIYF
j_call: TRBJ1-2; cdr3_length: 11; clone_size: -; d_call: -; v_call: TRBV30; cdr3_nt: TGTGCCTGTACAGTTGCCTATGGCTACACCTTC; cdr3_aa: CACTVAYGYTF
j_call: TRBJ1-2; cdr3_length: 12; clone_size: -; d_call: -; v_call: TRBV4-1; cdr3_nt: TGCGCCAGCAGCCGCGACAGCTATGGCTACACCTTC; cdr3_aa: CASSRDSYGYTF
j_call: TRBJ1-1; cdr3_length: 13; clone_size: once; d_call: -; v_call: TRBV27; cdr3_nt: TGTGCCAGCAGTATAGGGGCTTTTACTGAAGCTTTCTTT; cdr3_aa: CASSIGAFTEAFF
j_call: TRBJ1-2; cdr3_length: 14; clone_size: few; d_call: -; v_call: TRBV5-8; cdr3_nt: TGTGCCAGCAGCTTGACAGAGTTTAACTATGGCTACACCTTC; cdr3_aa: CASSLTEFNYGYTF
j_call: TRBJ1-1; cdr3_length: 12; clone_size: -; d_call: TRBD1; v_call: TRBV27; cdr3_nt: TGTGCCAGCACCGACAGGGGAACTGAAGCTTTCTTT; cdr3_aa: CASTDRGTEAFF
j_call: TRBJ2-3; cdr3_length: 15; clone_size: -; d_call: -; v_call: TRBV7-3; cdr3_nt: TGTGCCAGCAGCCCAGGCTCGTTCAGTACAGATACGCAGTATTTT; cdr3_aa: CASSPGSFSTDTQYF
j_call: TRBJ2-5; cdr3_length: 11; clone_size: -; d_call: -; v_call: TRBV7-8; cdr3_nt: TGTGCCAGCAGCTACTTGGAGACCCAGTACTTC; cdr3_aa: CASSYLETQYF
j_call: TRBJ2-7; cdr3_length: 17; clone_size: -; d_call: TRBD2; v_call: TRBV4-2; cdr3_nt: TGTGCCAGCAGCCAAGATTTAGGCGGGGGGCCGACCTACGAGCAGTACTTC; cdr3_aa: CASSQDLGGGPTYEQYF
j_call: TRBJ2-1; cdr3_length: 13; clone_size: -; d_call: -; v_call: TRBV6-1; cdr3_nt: TGTGCCAGCAGTGAAGGGGCGTACAATGAGCAGTTCTTC; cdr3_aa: CASSEGAYNEQFF
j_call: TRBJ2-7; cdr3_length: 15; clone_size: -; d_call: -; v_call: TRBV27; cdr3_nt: TGTGCCAGCAGCGGGATCAAGGGGGGGGTCAACGAGCAGTACTTC; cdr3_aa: CASSGIKGGVNEQYF
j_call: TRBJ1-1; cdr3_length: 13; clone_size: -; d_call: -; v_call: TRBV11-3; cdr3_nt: TGTGCCAGCAGCTTCCGCAGGGACACTGAAGCTTTCTTT; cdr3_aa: CASSFRRDTEAFF
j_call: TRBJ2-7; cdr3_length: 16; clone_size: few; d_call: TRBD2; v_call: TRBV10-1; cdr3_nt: TGCGCCAGCAGTGAGTGTGGGCTAGCGGGTTTATACGAGCAGTACTTC; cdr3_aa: CASSECGLAGLYEQYF
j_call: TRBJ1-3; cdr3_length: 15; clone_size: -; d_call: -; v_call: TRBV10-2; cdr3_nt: TGCGCCAGCAGGTCCGGGGGAGGCTCTGGAAACACCATATATTTT; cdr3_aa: CASRSGGGSGNTIYF
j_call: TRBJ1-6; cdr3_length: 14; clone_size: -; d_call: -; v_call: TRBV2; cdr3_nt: TGTGCCACCAAAACTGACGGGGTTTTTTCACCCCTCCACTTT; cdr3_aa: CATKTDGVFSPLHF
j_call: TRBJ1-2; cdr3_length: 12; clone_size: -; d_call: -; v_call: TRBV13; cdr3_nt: TGTGCCAGCAGCTTAGCAGGGGACGGCTACACCTTC; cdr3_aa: CASSLAGDGYTF
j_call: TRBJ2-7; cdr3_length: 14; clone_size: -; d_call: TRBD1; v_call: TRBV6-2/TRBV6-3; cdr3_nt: TGTGCCAGCAGTTACCAGGACAGGGTACGCGAGCAGTACTTC; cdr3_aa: CASSYQDRVREQYF
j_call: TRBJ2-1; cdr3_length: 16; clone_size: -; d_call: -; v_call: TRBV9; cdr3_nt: TGTGCCAGCAGCGACCGGGGCGGGGGCCGCTACAATGAGCAGTTCTTC; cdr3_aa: CASSDRGGGRYNEQFF
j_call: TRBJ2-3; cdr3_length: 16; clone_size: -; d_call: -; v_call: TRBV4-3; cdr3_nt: TGCGCCAGCAGCCAAGATTGGGACGATGCTAGAGATACGCAGTATTTT; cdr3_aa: CASSQDWDDARDTQYF
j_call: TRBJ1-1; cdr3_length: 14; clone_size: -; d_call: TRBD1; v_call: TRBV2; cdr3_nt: TGTGCCAGCAAGATACAGGGGATTCACACTGAAGCTTTCTTT; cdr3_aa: CASKIQGIHTEAFF
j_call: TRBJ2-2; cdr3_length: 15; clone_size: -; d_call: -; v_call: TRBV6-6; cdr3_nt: TGTGCCAGCAGTCTTCAGGGGGGTAACTCCGGGGAGCTGTTTTTT; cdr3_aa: CASSLQGGNSGELFF
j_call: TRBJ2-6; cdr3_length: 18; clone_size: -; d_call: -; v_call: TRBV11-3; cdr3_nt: TGTGCCAGCAGCTTAGAGCGGGCGCTTACCTTTGGGGCCAACGTCCTGACTTTC; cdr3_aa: CASSLERALTFGANVLTF
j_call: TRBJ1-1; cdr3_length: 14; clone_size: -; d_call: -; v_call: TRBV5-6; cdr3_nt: TGTGCCAGCAGCCCGCCCCTTGGGGGGACTGAAGCTTTCTTT; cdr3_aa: CASSPPLGGTEAFF
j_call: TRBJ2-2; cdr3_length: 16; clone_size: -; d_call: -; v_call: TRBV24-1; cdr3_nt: TGTGCCACCAGTGATGCCGGGACAACTAACACCGGGGAGCTGTTTTTT; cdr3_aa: CATSDAGTTNTGELFF
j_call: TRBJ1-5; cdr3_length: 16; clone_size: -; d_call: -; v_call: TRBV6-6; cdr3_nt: TGTGCCAGCAGTCCCCCGGGGTCGGGCGGCAATCAGCCCCAGCATTTT; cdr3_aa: CASSPPGSGGNQPQHF
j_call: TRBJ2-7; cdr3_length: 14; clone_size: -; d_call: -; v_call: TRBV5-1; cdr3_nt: TGCGCCAGCAGAGACATACAGGGGGGGTCGGTGCAGTACTTC; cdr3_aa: CASRDIQGGSVQYF
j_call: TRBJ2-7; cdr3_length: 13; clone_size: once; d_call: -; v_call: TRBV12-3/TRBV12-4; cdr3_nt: TGTGCCACCGCTACCGGGGGCCCCAACGAGCAGTACTTC; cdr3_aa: CATATGGPNEQYF
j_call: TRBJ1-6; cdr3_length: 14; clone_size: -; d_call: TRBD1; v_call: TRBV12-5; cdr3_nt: TGTGCTAGTGCTTTGACAGGGGTTGGTTCACCCCTCCACTTT; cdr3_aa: CASALTGVGSPLHF
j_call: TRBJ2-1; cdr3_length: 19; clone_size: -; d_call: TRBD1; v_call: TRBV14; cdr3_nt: TGTGCCAGCAGCCAAGGAAACAGGGGCCCTCAGAGCTCCTACAATGAGCAGTTCTTC; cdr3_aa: CASSQGNRGPQSSYNEQFF
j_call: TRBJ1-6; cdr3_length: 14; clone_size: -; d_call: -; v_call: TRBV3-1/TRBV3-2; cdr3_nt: TGTGCCAGCAGCCAAAAGGGCAGAGACGCACCCCTCCACTTT; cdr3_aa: CASSQKGRDAPLHF
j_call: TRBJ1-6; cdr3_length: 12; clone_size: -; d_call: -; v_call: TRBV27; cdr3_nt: TGTGCCAGCAGTTTATTCAATTCACCCCTCCACTTT; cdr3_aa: CASSLFNSPLHF
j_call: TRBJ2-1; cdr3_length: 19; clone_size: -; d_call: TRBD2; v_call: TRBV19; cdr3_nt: TGTGCCAGTAGTCCCCGGGGTAGCGGGGGGCTCAACTCCTACAATGAGCAGTTCTTC; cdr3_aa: CASSPRGSGGLNSYNEQFF
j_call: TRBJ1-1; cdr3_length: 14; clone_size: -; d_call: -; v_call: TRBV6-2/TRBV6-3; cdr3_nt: TGTGCCAGCAGTTACTTATCGGGCGGCACTGAAGCTTTCTTT; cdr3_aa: CASSYLSGGTEAFF
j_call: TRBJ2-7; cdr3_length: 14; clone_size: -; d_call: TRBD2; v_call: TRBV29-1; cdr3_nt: TGCAGCGTTGCAGGAACCGGGGGGGCCAACGAGCAGTACTTC; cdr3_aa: CSVAGTGGANEQYF
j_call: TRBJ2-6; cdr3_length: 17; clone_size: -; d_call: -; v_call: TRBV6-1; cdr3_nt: TGTGCCAGCAGTGAAGCGCTTCCCGGTCCTGGGGCCAACGTCCTGACTTTC; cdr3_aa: CASSEALPGPGANVLTF
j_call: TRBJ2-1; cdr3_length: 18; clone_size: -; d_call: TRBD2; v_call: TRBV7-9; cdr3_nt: TGTGCCAGCAGCCCCCCAGGAGGCTTTCGCGGGGGGTCGGATGAGCAGTTCTTC; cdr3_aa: CASSPPGGFRGGSDEQFF
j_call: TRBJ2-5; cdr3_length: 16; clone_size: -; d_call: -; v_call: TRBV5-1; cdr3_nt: TGCGCCAGCAGCTTGGCCGGTGGTCCCGGGGGAGAGACCCAGTACTTC; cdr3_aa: CASSLAGGPGGETQYF
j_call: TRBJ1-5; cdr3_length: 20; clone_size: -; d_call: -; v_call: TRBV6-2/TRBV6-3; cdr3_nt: TGTGCCAGCAGTTACCCTCGGAGCTTCTCAGCCGGGACGGGCAATCAGCCCCAGCATTTT; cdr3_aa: CASSYPRSFSAGTGNQPQHF
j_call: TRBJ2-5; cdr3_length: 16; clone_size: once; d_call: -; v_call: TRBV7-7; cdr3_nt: TGTGCTAGCAGCTTAGTATTTTCTCGCGGGCGTGAGACCCAGTACTTC; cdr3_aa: CASSLVFSRGRETQYF
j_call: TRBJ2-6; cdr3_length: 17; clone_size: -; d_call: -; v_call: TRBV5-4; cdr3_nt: TGTGCCAGCAGCCTCGGGACGGGCCGTCGTGGGGCCAACGTCCTGACTTTC; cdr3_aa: CASSLGTGRRGANVLTF
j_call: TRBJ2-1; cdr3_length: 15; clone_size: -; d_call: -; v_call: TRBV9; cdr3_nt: TGTGCCAGCAGCGCCGTCCTAGCGACTAACAATGAGCAGTTCTTC; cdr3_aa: CASSAVLATNNEQFF
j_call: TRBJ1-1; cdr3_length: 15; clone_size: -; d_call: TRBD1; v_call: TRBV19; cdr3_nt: TGTGCCAGTAACAGGGGACAGGGGGCGGGCACTGAAGCTTTCTTT; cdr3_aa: CASNRGQGAGTEAFF
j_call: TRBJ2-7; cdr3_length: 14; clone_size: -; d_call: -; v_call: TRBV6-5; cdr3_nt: TGTGCCAGTGTGGGCGGGGGCGGCTCCTACGAGCAGTACTTC; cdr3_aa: CASVGGGGSYEQYF
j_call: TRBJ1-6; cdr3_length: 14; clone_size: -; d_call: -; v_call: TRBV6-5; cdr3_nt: TGTGCCAGCAGAACAGGTTTATATAATTCACCCCTCCACTTT; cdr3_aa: CASRTGLYNSPLHF
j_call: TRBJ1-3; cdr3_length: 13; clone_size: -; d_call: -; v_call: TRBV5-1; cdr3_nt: TGCGCCAGCAGCGCGAGGGGTGCGGACACCATATATTTT; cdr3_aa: CASSARGADTIYF
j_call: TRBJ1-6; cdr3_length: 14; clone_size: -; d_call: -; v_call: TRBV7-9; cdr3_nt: TGTGCCAGCAGCGGGGTGGCGAGGGATTCACCCCTCCACTTT; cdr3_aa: CASSGVARDSPLHF
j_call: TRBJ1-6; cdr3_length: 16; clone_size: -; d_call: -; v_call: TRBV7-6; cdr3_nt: TGTGCCAGCAGCTTAAGACCGAGGACGGGGGATTCACCCCTCCACTTT; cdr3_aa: CASSLRPRTGDSPLHF
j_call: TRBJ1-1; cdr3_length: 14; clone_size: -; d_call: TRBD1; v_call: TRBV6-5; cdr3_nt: TGTGCCAGCAGTCCACAGGGGCTGGGCACTGAAGCTTTCTTT; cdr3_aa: CASSPQGLGTEAFF